One and the same sample provided the 23 T cell receptor beta chains below, sequenced in a study of shared clonotypes between healthy human individuals. Repertoires were generated with immunoSEQ multiplex PCR, while TCRdb's copy carries only in-frame clones and drops some. The sample contains 470,000 or so clones, roughly 80% of which appear only once. Sequenced sample: PBMCs. These receptors all come from a woman aged 40 to 55 in good health. Some clones in this sample may be carry-over from other donors' samples.

Points on this clone: With a far larger clone one base away, a read error is the likely cause. Other nucleotide sequences in the sample specify the same CDR3. The chain carries TRBV6-5 and TRBJ2-7, with 8 bases matching TRBD1. The germline gives CDR1 MNHEY, CDR2 SVGAGI. Trimming removed 9 bases from V and 0 bases from J; junction bases left unmatched: 10. The CDR3 covers 15 residues. In nucleotides, the CDR3 is TGTGCCAGTAGTAAAGGGACAGGAGGCTCCTACGAGCAGTACTTC. As protein: CASSKGTGGSYEQYF.

The V call is TRBV2, the J call TRBJ2-7, with 10 bases that match TRBD1. With V trimmed by 2 bases and J by 3 bases, 4 bases remained unmatched. CDR3 length: 15 amino acids. CDR1 is SNHLY and CDR2 is FYNNEI in the germline V gene. The CDR3 DNA reads as TGTGCCAGCAGTGAACTGGGACAGGGGTTCTACGAGCAGTACTTC. This codes for CASSELGQGFYEQYF.

Only one count was recorded for this clone. CDR3 sequence: CASSQASGGYNEQFF. Here the CDR3 DNA reads TGTGCCAGTAGTCAGGCTAGCGGGGGATACAATGAGCAGTTCTTC. The rearrangement uses TRBV19 and TRBJ2-1; 10 nucleotides agree with TRBD2. V lost 5 bases, J lost 4 bases, and 5 bases stayed unmatched. Per germline, CDR1 LNHDA and CDR2 SQIVND (reference sequence). The CDR3 loop spans 15 amino acids.

The chain has TRBV6-5 and TRBJ1-4; unclear D gene. The CDR3 is made up of 13 amino acids. In germline, CDR1 is MNHEY, CDR2 SVGAGI. The ends were cut back, 5 bases at V and 5 bases at J, with 9 bases in the middle. DNA of the CDR3: TGTGCCAGCAGTGTACGGCAGAATGAAAAACTGTTTTTT. This sequence encodes CASSVRQNEKLFF.

The chain carries TRBV10-2 and TRBJ2-7; 10 bases fit TRBD1. V was pared by 2 bases and J by 2 bases, with 0 bases of the junction left unmatched. This CDR3 region has 14 residues. CDR1 and CDR2 (germline): WSHSY, SAAADI. The CDR3 DNA reads as TGCGCCAGCAGTGAGGGGACAGGGGCCTACGAGCAGTACTTC. This translates into CASSEGTGAYEQYF.

V usage is TRBV10-1 and J usage is TRBJ2-4, with 9 bases that match TRBD2. Looked up from germline, CDR1 is WNHNN and CDR2 is SYGVQD (reference sequence). Trimming at V came to 4 bases and at J to 0 bases, leaving 10 bases not matched to a gene. The CDR3 has 18 residues. The CDR3 is CASSATSGSSLAKNIQYF. The CDR3 DNA reads TGCGCCAGCAGTGCTACTAGCGGGTCTTCACTAGCCAAAAACATTCAGTACTTC.

In this sample, this clone turned up a few times. This chain joins TRBV19 and TRBJ2-6; D might be TRBD2 (5 bases). This CDR3 contains 17 residues. Looked up from germline, CDR1 is LNHDA and CDR2 is SQIVND (reference sequence). V lost 6 bases to trimming and J lost 0 bases, with 15 bases between them. The CDR3 coding sequence is TGTGCCAGTAGGGTTTGGACTGCTCGCTCTGGGGCCAACGTCCTGACTTTC. Its protein is CASRVWTARSGANVLTF.

The chain joins TRBV7-8 to TRBJ1-2; tentative D call: TRBD1 (6 bases). Germline V CDR1 and CDR2: SGHVS, FQNEAQ. This CDR3 has 15 amino acids. Trimming pared 5 bases from V and 0 bases from J, leaving 13 bases between. This CDR3 is CASSVRDNSNYGYTF. CDR3 nucleotide sequence: TGTGCCAGCAGCGTCCGGGACAATTCTAACTATGGCTACACCTTC.

The genes are TRBV30 and TRBJ1-5; 8 positions match TRBD1. The CDR3 sequence is 14 residues long. From germline, CDR1 is GTSNPN and CDR2 SVGIG (reference sequence). The junction had 6 bases not matched to a gene; V was cut back by 2 bases and J by 6 bases. The CDR3 bases are TGTGCCTGGAGTTCTGGACAGGGAACTCAGCCCCAGCATTTT. As protein: CAWSSGQGTQPQHF.

J is TRBJ2-5 and V is TRBV7-7; no firm D call. V gave up 5 bases and J gave up 5 bases, with 9 bases separating them. The CDR3 spans 12 residues. Germline V gene lookup returns CDR1 SSHAT and CDR2 FNYEAQ (reference sequence). CDR3 DNA sequence: TGTGCCAGCAGCCCGGTGAGGGAGACCCAGTACTTC. Translating it yields CASSPVRETQYF.

The chain links TRBV7-9 to TRBJ2-7, with a tentative D call TRBD1 (6 bases). This CDR3 spans 14 amino acids. The germline CDR1 and CDR2 sequences are SEHNR and FQNEAQ (reference sequence). Trimming left V 5 bases short and J 2 bases short, with 13 bases between. The CDR3, as DNA: TGTGCCAGCAGCCCAGGACAGAGGCCCTACGAGCAGTACTTC. It codes for CASSPGQRPYEQYF.

The chain is built from TRBV19 and TRBJ2-1, with 7 bases identical to TRBD2. The germline V gene encodes CDR1 LNHDA and CDR2 SQIVND (reference sequence). The CDR3 sequence is 14 residues long. V shed 0 bases, J shed 10 bases, and the junction held 6 bases outside the gene matches. As DNA, the CDR3 is TGTGCCAGTAGTATAGATAAGAGGGACTACGAGCAGTTCTTC. This sequence encodes CASSIDKRDYEQFF. Combining the CDR3 with reference TRBV19 and TRBJ2-1 gives the whole variable domain DGGITQSPKYLFRKEGQNVTLSCEQNLNHDAMYWYRQDPGQGLRLIYYSQIVNDFQKGDIAEGYSVSREKKESFPLTVTSAQKNPTAFYLCASSIDKRDYEQFFGPGTRLTVL.

The table lists this clone with a count of one. The V call is TRBV6-5, the J call TRBJ1-3; D call uncertain. Germline-derived CDR1 and CDR2 are MNHEY and SVGAGI. V lost 10 bases, J lost 0 bases, and 13 bases lay in between. This CDR3 is 14 amino acids long. The CDR3 coding sequence is TGTGCCACAAAGCCTCGTTACTCTGGAAACACCATATATTTT. Its protein is CATKPRYSGNTIYF.

The V gene is TRBV20-1, the J gene TRBJ2-3; D is unresolved. The length of the CDR3 is 11 residues. Germline-derived CDR1 and CDR2 are DFQATT and SNEGSKA (reference sequence). The germline V and J ends were trimmed by 5 bases and 6 bases, with 9 bases remaining between them. In nucleotides, the CDR3 is TGCAGTGCTCTTCTCCGGGATACGCAGTATTTT. It specifies CSALLRDTQYF.

This clone showed up just once. The chain links TRBV7-2 to TRBJ2-5; 14 bases are shared with TRBD2. CDR1 and CDR2 (germline): SGHTA, FQGNSA. This CDR3 is 16 amino acids long. The V and J ends lost 0 bases and 7 bases, in that order; junction bases with no gene match: 4. For the CDR3, the DNA is TGTGCCAGCAGCTTAGCGGGACTAGCGGGAGAGGTGACCCAGTACTTC. Translating it yields CASSLAGLAGEVTQYF.

This clone was observed once. This chain uses TRBV7-9 with TRBJ2-7; 12 bases are a match to TRBD2. After removal of 6 bases from V and 9 bases from J, the junction contained 9 bases not matched to a gene. CDR1 SEHNR and CDR2 FQNEAQ come from the germline V gene (reference sequence). The CDR3 extends over 14 amino acids. The CDR3 DNA reads TGTGCCAGCAGTTTTTTGGGACTAGCGGGTGGGCAGTACTTC. Its translation: CASSFLGLAGGQYF.

A word on this clone: With a far larger clone one base away, a read error is the likely cause. The sample carries other DNA sequences with the same CDR3. The CDR3 coding sequence is TGCGCCAGCAGCCAAGACGGGGCGAACACTGAAGCTTTCTTC. It encodes CASSQDGANTEAFF. The rearrangement links TRBV4-3 to TRBJ1-1, with D maybe TRBD1 (5 bases). The length of the CDR3 is 14 residues. Germline V gives CDR1 LGHNA, CDR2 YSLEER.

V usage is TRBV4-2 and J usage is TRBJ2-3, with D possibly matching TRBD2 (6 bases). This CDR3 region has 13 residues. With 4 bases removed from V and 11 bases from J, the gap between germline ends came to 16 bases. Germline values: CDR1 LGHNA, CDR2 YNFKEQ. CDR3 in amino acids: CASSRDSNIGQYF. The CDR3 region has the DNA TGTGCCAGCAGCCGGGACTCCAACATAGGGCAGTATTTT.

This chain joins TRBV6-1 and TRBJ1-3; a weak D match, TRBD1 (5 bases). V lost 7 bases to trimming and J lost 0 bases, with 10 bases between them. Germline CDR1 and CDR2: MNHNS and SASEGT. The CDR3 is 14 residues long. CDR3 loop: CASNQGHSGNTIYF. The DNA of the CDR3 is TGTGCCAGCAATCAGGGCCACTCTGGAAACACCATATATTTT.

A remark on this clone: This CDR3 is also generated by other DNA sequences in the sample. The J gene is TRBJ2-5, the V gene TRBV25-1; D gene ambiguous. From germline, CDR1 is MGHDK and CDR2 SYGVNS. The CDR3 extends over 14 amino acids. V was pared by 3 bases and J by 5 bases, with 13 bases between. CDR3 DNA: TGTGCCAGCAGTGATCGGTACAGCCAGGAGACCCAGTACTTC. Amino acids: CASSDRYSQETQYF.

The chain joins TRBV7-9 to TRBJ2-7; 8 bases map to TRBD1. Germline values: CDR1 SEHNR, CDR2 FQNEAQ (reference sequence). J gave up 2 bases and V 1 base, and 4 bases lay outside the gene matches. The CDR3 sequence is 15 residues long. CDR3 nucleotide sequence: TGTGCCAGCAGCTTAGGGACAGGGCAAGCCTACGAGCAGTACTTC. Amino acid sequence: CASSLGTGQAYEQYF.

Regarding this clone: It differs at one base from a far larger clone, so likely a read error. Other DNA sequences within the sample encode an identical CDR3. This chain joins TRBV6-1 and TRBJ1-2; a weak D match, TRBD1 (6 bases). Germline V gives CDR1 MNHNS, CDR2 SASEGT. CDR3 size: 16 residues. The CDR3, as DNA: TGTGCCAGCAGTGCCGAAGACGACAGGCCAGGCTATGGCTACACATTC. It is translated as CASSAEDDRPGYGYTF.

This chain joins TRBV11-3 and TRBJ2-2; no clear D. There are 14 residues in the CDR3. From germline, CDR1 is SGHNT and CDR2 YENEEA. V lost 5 bases and J lost 2, with 9 bases in between. The DNA for the CDR3 is TGTGCCAGCAGCGGTCAGCAAAACACCGGGGAGCTGTTTTTT. This codes for CASSGQQNTGELFF.